This T cell receptor beta chain was observed in a study of blood T cell repertoires in COVID-19. Study-wide background: The study drew acute and convalescent COVID-19 samples from the United States, Italy and Spain.

Participants, roughly 18 to 90 years old, spanned about two dozen US areas. Participants had their cohort set by participant-reported clinical history. Original methodology: By means of reference gene primer amplification, nucleated cell counts were estimated. The table came from immunoSEQ multiplex PCR; TCRdb's copy has only in-frame clones and leaves some out. V, J and clone size were drawn from that table, and D and trimming were deduced from the DNA. This table holds 150,000 to 200,000 clones, around 83% found once. As to this clone: The conserved phenylalanine or tryptophan is not found at the CDR3 terminus, so this likely reflects a read error. No DNA is shown, since the ends of the CDR3 on it are uncertain; the CDR3 is the one TCRdb lists.

The clonotype was recovered from a woman aged 30 to 39 who had been exposed to COVID-19. The specimen sequenced was PBMCs or T cells enriched from blood (not recorded which).

The CDR3 loop reads CATSRDRYALIL. This chain connects TRBV15 to TRBJ1-2. Per the germline V gene, CDR1 is LNHNV and CDR2 is YYDKDF (reference sequence). The CDR3 comprises 12 residues, both ends counted.